What follows are 23 T cell receptor beta chains derived from one specimen sequenced in a study of neoadjuvant anti-PD-1 for oral cavity cancer. Time point defined: after neoadjuvant nivolumab, at surgical resection. Method: immunoSEQ multiplex PCR; TCRdb's copy keeps in-frame clones and lacks some. The profile shows tens of thousands of clones, 70% to 90% of them singletons. The source was PBMCs, collected after nivolumab (anti-PD-1) treatment. The source is a person aged 35-80 years with oral cavity squamous cell carcinoma.

The chain joins TRBV27 to TRBJ2-5; unclear D gene. Trimming took off 3 bases at V and 4 bases at J, with 9 bases between the two ends. CDR1 MNHEY and CDR2 SMNVEV come from the germline V gene (reference sequence). The CDR3 totals 13 residues. The CDR3 DNA is TGTGCCAGCAGTTTCGTAGTGGGAGAGACCCAGTACTTC. Translation: CASSFVVGETQYF.

The V and J genes are TRBV14 and TRBJ2-5; maybe TRBD2 (5 bases). Trimming removed 1 base at V and 6 bases at J, with 12 bases between. This CDR3 region has 14 residues. Per germline, CDR1 SGHDN and CDR2 FVKESK. The CDR3 sequence is CASSQVRGSKTQYF. The CDR3 DNA sequence: TGTGCCAGCAGCCAAGTACGGGGAAGTAAGACCCAGTACTTC.

This clone came up once. The chain uses TRBV5-6 and TRBJ1-5; D uncertain. V lost 0 bases to trimming and J lost 5 bases, with 3 bases between them. CDR1 SGHDT and CDR2 YYEEEE come from the germline V gene. The CDR3 spans 12 residues. CDR3 DNA sequence: TGTGCCAGCAGCTTGGGAGATCAGCCCCAGCATTTT. Residues: CASSLGDQPQHF.

V usage is TRBV11-2 and J usage is TRBJ1-3; 9 bases are shared with TRBD1. This CDR3 has 17 residues. The junction had 9 bases not matched to a gene; V was cut back by 5 bases and J by 1 base. Germline CDR1 reads SGHAT; CDR2 reads FQNNGV. For the CDR3, the DNA is TGTGCCAGCAGCGCGAACTACAGGGGGCGGTCTGGAAACACCATATATTTT. It translates to CASSANYRGRSGNTIYF. Full variable domain (remainder filled in from reference TRBV11-2 and TRBJ1-3): EAGVAQSPRYKIIEKRQSVAFWCNPISGHATLYWYQQILGQGPKLLIQFQNNGVVDDSQLPKDRFSAERLKGVDSTLKIQPAKLEDSAVYLCASSANYRGRSGNTIYFGEGSWLTVV.

The chain uses TRBV6-1 and TRBJ1-2; unclear D gene. There are 15 residues in the CDR3. Deletions cut 2 bases from V and 7 bases from J, with 17 bases between. Germline lookup yields CDR1 MNHNS and CDR2 SASEGT. This CDR3 reads CASSEPLRVQGGYTF. CDR3 nucleotide sequence: TGTGCCAGCAGTGAACCTTTAAGGGTCCAAGGTGGCTACACCTTC.

V gene TRBV29-1 combines with J gene TRBJ1-2; no clear D gene. The CDR3 runs 12 residues. Germline V gene data show CDR1 as SQVTM and CDR2 as ANQGSEA. Between the trimmed V and J ends, which lost 1 base and 1 base, there was a span of 4 bases. Here the CDR3 reads CSVEGDNYGYTF. The CDR3 region has the DNA TGCAGCGTTGAAGGAGATAACTATGGCTACACCTTC.

This clone was counted between two and nine times. The chain joins TRBV10-3 to TRBJ1-2; the D gene is possibly TRBD1 (5 bases). Trimming stripped 0 bases from V and 4 bases from J, with 12 bases between. This CDR3 contains 15 residues. Germline V CDR1 and CDR2: ENHRY, SYGVKD. Here the CDR3 reads CAISESGGDLYGYTF. DNA of the CDR3: TGTGCCATCAGTGAGTCTGGAGGGGACCTCTATGGCTACACCTTC.

V usage is TRBV6-1 and J usage is TRBJ1-5, with D unclear. The CDR3 runs to 14 residues. V was clipped by 10 bases and J by 0 bases, with 13 bases between them. Germline CDR1 is MNHNS and CDR2 is SASEGT. CDR3 DNA sequence: TGTGCCACCCATAACCCTTATAGCAATCAGCCCCAGCATTTT. Amino acid sequence: CATHNPYSNQPQHF.

The CDR3 sequence is CASSTDYSSYNEQFF. CDR3 nucleotide sequence: TGTGCCAGTAGTACCGACTACAGCTCCTACAATGAGCAGTTCTTC. The chain recombines TRBV19 with TRBJ2-1; D is perhaps TRBD2 (5 bases). The CDR3 covers 15 residues. V dropped 4 bases and J dropped 0 bases, with 10 bases sitting between them. CDR1 is LNHDA and CDR2 is SQIVND in the germline V gene (reference sequence).

This sequence joins TRBV28 and TRBJ1-1, with a weak D call TRBD1 (5 bases). Trimming shortened V by 6 bases and J by 11 bases, and 19 bases separated the two germline ends. CDR3 length equals 13 residues. Germline V CDR1 and CDR2: MDHEN, SYDVKM. The CDR3 spells CASSPDGTYGAFF. Here the CDR3 DNA reads TGTGCCAGCAGCCCTGACGGGACGTACGGGGCTTTCTTT.

CDR3 DNA sequence: TGTGCCAGCAGCGTAAACGATATCAATGGCTACACCTTC. Its translation: CASSVNDINGYTF. The chain joins TRBV9 to TRBJ1-2, with D unresolved. CDR1 and CDR2 from the germline V gene are SGDLS and YYNGEE. The CDR3 spans 13 residues. The V gene lost 1 base and the J gene lost 6 bases, with 10 bases spanning the gap.

CDR3 sequence (DNA): TGTGCCAGTAGTCCGGGAGGAGCAGATACGCAGTATTTT. Translated: CASSPGGADTQYF. The chain employs TRBV19 and TRBJ2-3, with 7 bases lining up with TRBD2. With 5 bases clipped from V and 4 bases from J, the junction kept 3 bases outside the gene matches. The CDR3 runs 13 residues. Germline CDR1 LNHDA, CDR2 SQIVND (reference sequence).

The CDR3 loop is CASSQGLWGDTQYF. For the CDR3, the DNA is TGTGCCAGCAGCCAGGGACTGTGGGGAGATACGCAGTATTTT. This chain links TRBV7-3 with TRBJ2-3; D may be TRBD2 (6 bases). The ends were cut back, 5 bases at V and 5 bases at J, with 14 bases in the middle. This CDR3 contains 14 residues. Germline V gene lookup returns CDR1 SGHTA and CDR2 FQGTGA.

V is TRBV29-1 and J is TRBJ2-5; TRBD1 matches at 9 bases. The J call may be wrong; the DNA end is better matched by TRBJ2-7. CDR3 size: 15 residues. CDR1 is SQVTM and CDR2 is ANQGSEA in the germline V gene. CDR3 residues: CSVEGRQGDSYEQYF. Written as DNA, the CDR3 is TGCAGCGTTGAGGGTCGACAGGGGGATTCCTACGAGCAGTACTTC.

The CDR3: CASSVHQGLRNTEAFF. The DNA for the CDR3 is TGTGCCAGTAGTGTCCACCAGGGGTTGAGGAACACTGAAGCTTTCTTT. V and J are TRBV19 and TRBJ1-1; tentatively, D is TRBD1 (6 bases). This CDR3 has 16 residues. Trimming cost V 5 bases and J 1 base, with 17 bases left between them. Germline CDR1 LNHDA, CDR2 SQIVND (reference sequence).

The chain is built from TRBV4-2 and TRBJ1-1; maybe TRBD1 (5 bases). Germline V lookup: CDR1 LGHNA, CDR2 YNFKEQ. The CDR3 extends over 18 amino acids. The V gene lost 0 bases and the J gene lost 5 bases, with 22 bases spanning the gap. The CDR3 is CASSQDQSAAGRGTEAFF. The CDR3 DNA reads as TGTGCCAGCAGCCAAGATCAGTCGGCGGCAGGCCGGGGGACTGAAGCTTTCTTT.

The rearrangement joins TRBV5-1 to TRBJ2-1; TRBD2 matches at 9 bases. Germline V gene lookup returns CDR1 SGHRS and CDR2 YFSETQ. The CDR3 is 15 residues long. Trimming cost V 2 bases and J 4 bases; bases outside gene matches: 4. The CDR3 nucleotides read TGCGCCAGCAGCTTTAGCGGGAGTGGTTACAATGAGCAGTTCTTC. Its protein product is CASSFSGSGYNEQFF.

The table lists this clone with a count of one. The chain recombines TRBV5-6 with TRBJ2-1; D perhaps matches TRBD2 (6 bases). CDR1 and CDR2 from the germline V gene are SGHDT and YYEEEE. The CDR3 is made up of 14 amino acids. V was clipped by 5 bases and J by 8 bases, with 17 bases between them. The CDR3 loop reads CASRPTRLRDEQFF. CDR3 nucleotide sequence: TGTGCCAGCAGACCGACTAGGTTGAGGGATGAGCAGTTCTTC.

The chain joins TRBV30 to TRBJ1-1, with D unresolved. Germline values: CDR1 GTSNPN, CDR2 SVGIG (reference sequence). The CDR3 spans 12 residues. Trimming took 1 base from V and 0 from J, leaving 3 bases between them. The CDR3 DNA reads as TGTGCCTGGAGTGCCATGAACACTGAAGCTTTCTTT. The encoded protein is CAWSAMNTEAFF.

V is TRBV9 and J is TRBJ2-3; 8 bases line up with TRBD2. The CDR3 consists of 14 residues. The trim removed 3 bases at V and 6 bases at J, leaving 6 bases unmatched. Germline V lookup: CDR1 SGDLS, CDR2 YYNGEE. The CDR3 DNA sequence: TGTGCCAGCAGCGGAGCGGGAGTGGCCGATACGCAGTATTTT. Its protein product is CASSGAGVADTQYF.

V usage is TRBV14 and J usage is TRBJ1-4; D may be TRBD1 (5 bases). The CDR3 length is 15 residues. From germline, CDR1 is SGHDN and CDR2 FVKESK. V lost 3 bases and J lost 8, with 16 bases in between. The CDR3 reads CASSQGRANGEKLFF. The CDR3 region has the DNA TGTGCCAGCAGCCAGGGGCGAGCGAATGGGGAAAAACTGTTTTTT.

V is TRBV2 and J is TRBJ2-5, with 11 bases lining up with TRBD2. Germline assignment: CDR1 SNHLY and CDR2 FYNNEI. The CDR3 runs 14 residues. V gave up 11 bases and J gave up 4 bases; unmatched junction bases: 9. In DNA, the CDR3 is TGTGCCGGGAGAGGACTAGCGGGTACAGAGACCCAGTACTTC. It translates to CAGRGLAGTETQYF.

This chain uses TRBV13 with TRBJ1-1; TRBD1 matches 7 bases. Trimming removed 7 bases from V and 2 bases from J; junction bases left unmatched: 7. The V gene's germline CDR1 is PRHDT and CDR2 FYEKMQ (reference sequence). The CDR3 contains 14 residues. Written as DNA, the CDR3 is TGTGCCAGCACTCTACAGGGGTTTAACACTGAAGCTTTCTTT. It specifies CASTLQGFNTEAFF.